Included here is one T cell receptor beta chain sequence, with context. As yet, its antigen is unknown. Terminally differentiated effector memory CD45RA+ cells were excluded from the naive CD8 cells, which were CD45RO-negative and positively selected for CCR7. Recent vaccinations or acute infections were absent in the healthy HIV-negative adult donors. This record belongs to a study of shared clonotypes between healthy human individuals. Background on the study: Sampling drew on donors who were a couple of women and three men aged 18 to 49. CD4 naive and memory got three plates each, CD8 naive two, CD8 memory one. Broader study findings: Sequencing of the sorted subsets was shown by rarefaction to be incomplete despite large depth.

Repertoires were generated with immunoSEQ multiplex PCR, while TCRdb's copy carries only in-frame clones and drops some. The sample contains 630,000 or so clones, 95% to 98% of which appear only once. The germline V gene encodes CDR1 SGHDN and CDR2 FVKESK. The V end was cut by 1 base, the J end by 6 bases, with 12 bases between. CDR3 length: 14 amino acids. The TCR was taken from a man aged 25 to 40 in good health. Sequenced: naive CD8+ T cells sorted from blood. The genes are TRBV14 and TRBJ2-5; no reliable D call. The CDR3 loop reads CASSQGLAIKTQYF. CDR3 sequence (DNA): TGTGCCAGCAGCCAAGGGCTGGCCATAAAGACCCAGTACTTC.